Presented here are 24 T cell receptor beta chains from one specimen sequenced in a study of spatial heterogeneity in lung cancer. TCRdb re-called the 5' RACE reads with MiXCR, one entry per CDR3 protein. The sample holds about 27,000 distinct CDR3 sequences; around 7.5% are singletons and the top ten take approximately 25%. The study's findings and limits: It was found that expanded intratumoral alpha and beta TCR counts tracked tumor mutation counts.

Antigens for these TCRs are unknown. This sample's time point: sample taken at primary tumor resection. The sequences come from lung tumor tissue, collected at surgery. Every receptor here comes from a male donor with early-stage non-small cell lung cancer.

A word on this clonotype: A much larger clone differs by one base, so this may be a read error. The genes are TRBV7-6 and TRBJ1-2, with 7 positions matching TRBD1. The trim removed 5 bases at V and 1 base at J, leaving 13 bases unmatched. The germline V gene has CDR1 SGHVS and CDR2 FNYEAQ. This CDR3 has 17 residues. The CDR3 loop is CASSPATGRTGNYGYTF. Written as DNA, the CDR3 is TGTGCCAGCAGCCCCGCGACAGGGAGGACGGGTAACTATGGCTACACCTTC.

The chain links TRBV20-1 to TRBJ1-6; D may be TRBD1 (5 bases). Per the germline V gene, CDR1 is DFQATT and CDR2 is SNEGSKA (reference sequence). This CDR3 has 14 residues. Trimming removed 5 bases at V and 3 bases at J, with 11 bases between. The CDR3 bases are TGCAGTGCTTCTCAGGGAATCTATAATTCACCCCTCCACTTT. Translation gives CSASQGIYNSPLHF.

The chain employs TRBV28 and TRBJ1-5; 8 bases match TRBD1. The CDR3 runs to 15 residues. V shed 4 bases, J shed 2 bases, and the junction held 4 bases outside the gene matches. CDR1 is MDHEN and CDR2 is SYDVKM in the germline V gene. CDR3 protein: CASSSQGGGNQPQHF. The CDR3 region has the DNA TGTGCCAGCAGTTCACAGGGGGGTGGCAATCAGCCCCAGCATTTT.

This clonotype was recorded a few times. V and J are TRBV7-2 and TRBJ1-2, with TRBD1 as a possible D gene (5 bases). Germline V gives CDR1 SGHTA, CDR2 FQGNSA. Trimming took 5 bases from V and 6 from J, leaving 19 bases between them. The CDR3 totals 15 residues. CDR3 nucleotide sequence: TGTGCCAGCAGCCGCCTCCAGGGAAGAGAGGATGGCTACACCTTC. Amino acid sequence: CASSRLQGREDGYTF.

In its sample, this clonotype was seen a few times. This rearrangement joins TRBV12-3 or TRBV12-4 to TRBJ1-1, with D perhaps matching TRBD1 (6 bases). V lost 7 bases, J lost 4 bases, and 13 bases lay in between. This CDR3 is 13 amino acids long. CDR3 sequence (DNA): TGTGCCAGCAACGTACAGGGTGCCACTGAAGCTTTCTTT. It is translated as CASNVQGATEAFF.

Many counts were recorded for this clonotype. The rearrangement joins TRBV7-2 to TRBJ1-5; D perhaps matches TRBD1 (6 bases). Germline V gives CDR1 SGHTA, CDR2 FQGNSA. CDR3 length equals 13 residues. V lost 2 bases and J lost 5, with 7 bases in between. The CDR3, as DNA: TGTGCCAGCAGCTTAACAGGGCATCAGCCCCAGCATTTT. It yields the protein CASSLTGHQPQHF.

By share, this clonotype counts as medium-sized. CDR3 DNA: TGCAGCGTGGAGGGACTAGCGGGGGCGGGCTCCTACGAGCAGTACTTC. This gives the protein CSVEGLAGAGSYEQYF. J is TRBJ2-7 and V is TRBV29-1, with TRBD2 matching over 14 bases. This CDR3 comprises 16 residues. V was pared by 6 bases and J by 0 bases, with 7 bases of the junction left unmatched. Germline V gene sequence: CDR1 SQVTM, CDR2 ANQGSEA.

This clonotype showed up just a few times. The rearrangement uses TRBV5-1 and TRBJ2-2, with TRBD2 matching over 8 bases. The CDR3 runs 16 residues. V lost 2 bases, J lost 2 bases, and 5 bases stayed unmatched. The germline V gene encodes CDR1 SGHRS and CDR2 YFSETQ. CDR3 coding DNA: TGCGCCAGCAGCTTCAACAGCGGGGGAAACACCGGGGAGCTGTTTTTT. Amino acid sequence: CASSFNSGGNTGELFF.

As for this clonotype: One base away lies a much larger clone, so this may be a sequencing read error. The chain combines TRBV24-1 with TRBJ1-1; tentatively, D is TRBD1 (6 bases). CDR3 length: 16 amino acids. CDR1 is KGHDR and CDR2 is SFDVKD in the germline V gene. The CDR3 spells CTTSDSRQGSNTEAFF. The DNA of the CDR3 is TGTACCACCAGTGATTCGAGGCAGGGGTCGAACACTGAAGCTTTCTTT.

This clonotype was counted between two and nine times. The rearrangement links TRBV19 to TRBJ2-2; D is unresolved. In germline, CDR1 is LNHDA, CDR2 SQIVND (reference sequence). With 5 bases removed from V and 1 base from J, the gap between germline ends came to 14 bases. CDR3 length: 16 amino acids. The CDR3 DNA follows: TGTGCCAGTAGTGGGCAAGCATTATTGAACACCGGGGAGCTGTTTTTT. Translating gives CASSGQALLNTGELFF.

CDR3 coding DNA: TGTGCCAGCAGCCGAGATAACAGGAACACTGAAGCTTTCTTT. Protein sequence: CASSRDNRNTEAFF. The V call is TRBV11-3, the J call TRBJ1-1; D remains unclear. Deletions cut 5 bases from V and 1 base from J, with 11 bases between. The germline V gene has CDR1 SGHNT and CDR2 YENEEA. This CDR3 comprises 14 residues.

This rearrangement joins TRBV29-1 to TRBJ2-1; the D gene is possibly TRBD1 (6 bases). This CDR3 spans 15 amino acids. Germline values: CDR1 SQVTM, CDR2 ANQGSEA. V was shortened by 5 bases and J by 13 bases, with 27 bases between the two germline ends. CDR3 DNA sequence: TGCAGCGTTTCCTCCACCTCGGGACAACGATCAGTCCAGTTCTTC. Protein product: CSVSSTSGQRSVQFF.

The V and J genes are TRBV7-9 and TRBJ2-5; D uncertain. The CDR3 consists of 16 residues. CDR1 is SEHNR and CDR2 is FQNEAQ in the germline V gene (reference sequence). V lost 5 bases to trimming and J lost 4 bases, with 20 bases between them. CDR3 nucleotides: TGTGCCAGCAGCCCTTCCCCCCAGCACCTCCGAGAGACCCAGTACTTC. Encoded protein: CASSPSPQHLRETQYF.

The chain joins TRBV19 to TRBJ2-7; TRBD1 matches at 12 bases. After removal of 1 base from V and 3 bases from J, the junction contained 10 bases not matched to a gene. Germline V lookup: CDR1 LNHDA, CDR2 SQIVND (reference sequence). The CDR3 consists of 18 residues. CDR3 in DNA: TGTGCCAGTAGTATAGCCCACGGGACAGGGGGCATTATCTACGAGCAGTACTTC. Encoded protein: CASSIAHGTGGIIYEQYF.

There are a few counts of this clonotype. The chain employs TRBV20-1 and TRBJ2-7, with 8 bases identical to TRBD2. Germline-derived CDR1 and CDR2 are DFQATT and SNEGSKA (reference sequence). Trimming at V came to 6 bases and at J to 4 bases, leaving 8 bases not matched to a gene. The CDR3 loop spans 13 amino acids. CDR3 bases: TGCAGTGCCCAAAGCGGGGGTCGGTACGAGCAGTACTTC. Its translation: CSAQSGGRYEQYF.

This clonotype was seen many times. This chain links TRBV4-1 with TRBJ2-3, with D possibly matching TRBD2 (7 bases). This CDR3 is 16 amino acids long. Germline V gene sequence: CDR1 MGHRA, CDR2 YSYEKL. V lost 0 bases to trimming and J lost 4 bases, with 14 bases between them. CDR3 sequence reads: CASSQDPGGRADTQYF. DNA for the CDR3: TGCGCCAGCAGCCAAGATCCCGGGGGGCGTGCAGATACGCAGTATTTT.

This clonotype has ten or more counts. The chain couples TRBV5-1 to TRBJ1-1; D ambiguous. This CDR3 is built from 13 residues. Trimming removed 2 bases at V and 7 bases at J, with 12 bases between. CDR1 and CDR2 from the germline V gene are SGHRS and YFSETQ. The CDR3 region has the DNA TGCGCCAGCAGCTTTGAGGTTTACGGTGAAGCTTTCTTT. Its translation: CASSFEVYGEAFF.

This clonotype was counted many times. The chain has TRBV4-1 and TRBJ1-3; the D is unclear. The CDR3 extends over 16 amino acids. CDR1 and CDR2 (germline): MGHRA, YSYEKL. The V end lost 0 bases, the J end lost 0 bases, and 9 bases lay between the germline ends. The CDR3 region has the DNA TGCGCCAGCAGCCAAGATATGGTGTACTCTGGAAACACCATATATTTT. It is translated as CASSQDMVYSGNTIYF.

The chain joins TRBV6-5 to TRBJ2-6; 9 positions match TRBD1. Germline V gives CDR1 MNHEY, CDR2 SVGAGI. This CDR3 is built from 19 residues. With 6 bases clipped from V and 0 bases from J, the junction kept 12 bases outside the gene matches. CDR3 coding DNA: TGTGCCAGCAGGCAGGGGACAGGGCCAAATTACTCTGGGGCCAACGTCCTGACTTTC. This sequence encodes CASRQGTGPNYSGANVLTF.

The chain couples TRBV28 to TRBJ1-3; the D is unclear. Germline CDR1 is MDHEN and CDR2 is SYDVKM. The V end lost 1 base, the J end lost 0 bases, and 7 bases lay between the germline ends. This CDR3 has 15 residues. The CDR3 coding sequence is TGTGCCAGCAGTTTATCACCTGGCTCTGGAAACACCATATATTTT. This gives the protein CASSLSPGSGNTIYF.

This clonotype appeared many times. J is TRBJ2-4 and V is TRBV7-9, with TRBD1 matching over 7 bases. Unmatched junction bases numbered 6, after V lost 6 bases and J lost 1 base. CDR3 length equals 15 residues. Germline V lookup: CDR1 SEHNR, CDR2 FQNEAQ (reference sequence). The CDR3 DNA reads TGTGCCAGCAGTACACAGGGGTTTGCCAAAAACATTCAGTACTTC. Its protein is CASSTQGFAKNIQYF.

This clonotype was seen many times. The V gene is TRBV20-1, the J gene TRBJ2-1; 7 bases align to TRBD1. Per the germline V gene, CDR1 is DFQATT and CDR2 is SNEGSKA (reference sequence). The CDR3 has 15 residues. After removal of 1 base from V and 0 bases from J, the junction contained 3 bases not matched to a gene. This chain's CDR3 is CSARGTGSSYNEQFF. Written as DNA, the CDR3 is TGCAGTGCTAGAGGGACAGGCAGCTCCTACAATGAGCAGTTCTTC.

The sample holds many counts of this clonotype. This chain joins TRBV20-1 and TRBJ2-1; D is uncertain. CDR1 is DFQATT and CDR2 is SNEGSKA in the germline V gene (reference sequence). Trimming left V 5 bases short and J 7 bases short, with 15 bases between. CDR3 size: 13 residues. The CDR3 DNA reads TGCAGTGCTCACCCGGACCCTTATAATGAGCAGTTCTTC. Its protein product is CSAHPDPYNEQFF.

This clonotype was detected ten times or more. The chain links TRBV7-2 to TRBJ2-5; no clear D. CDR1 and CDR2 from the germline V gene are SGHTA and FQGNSA. The CDR3 totals 13 residues. The V end lost 1 base, the J end lost 7 bases, and 10 bases lay between the germline ends. The CDR3 coding sequence is TGTGCCAGCAGCTTAGACGAGCTTGGGACCCAGTACTTC. Translating it yields CASSLDELGTQYF.